This T cell receptor (beta chain) stems from a study of T cell responses to AZD1222 COVID-19 vaccine. Whole-study context: Pooled together were second doses at about 4 or about 12 weeks.

Note on this clone: As yet, its antigen is unknown.

Study-level findings and limits: White British ancestry dominated among donors, who included more females, and clonal diversity was possibly underestimated. Reportedly, nearly half of unique spike TCRs recognized epitopes outside B.1.351/B.1.1.7 mutations.

CDR1 SGHNT and CDR2 YYREEE come from the germline V gene (reference sequence). Trimming removed 0 bases from V and 5 bases from J, with 17 bases in between. The CDR3 runs 16 residues. Here immunoSEQ multiplex PCR was the method, and the copy in TCRdb shows in-frame clones only, minus some. The sample includes about 150,000 clones, 85% to 95% of them seen just once. The sequencing used peripheral blood, collected on day 0 of AZD1222 vaccination. The origin of this receptor is an adult in good health. The chain employs TRBV5-4 and TRBJ1-2; TRBD1 might be the D (5 bases). CDR3 sequence reads: CASSLEQRGEEYGYTF. For the CDR3, the DNA is TGTGCCAGCAGCTTGGAGCAAAGGGGTGAGGAATATGGCTACACCTTC.